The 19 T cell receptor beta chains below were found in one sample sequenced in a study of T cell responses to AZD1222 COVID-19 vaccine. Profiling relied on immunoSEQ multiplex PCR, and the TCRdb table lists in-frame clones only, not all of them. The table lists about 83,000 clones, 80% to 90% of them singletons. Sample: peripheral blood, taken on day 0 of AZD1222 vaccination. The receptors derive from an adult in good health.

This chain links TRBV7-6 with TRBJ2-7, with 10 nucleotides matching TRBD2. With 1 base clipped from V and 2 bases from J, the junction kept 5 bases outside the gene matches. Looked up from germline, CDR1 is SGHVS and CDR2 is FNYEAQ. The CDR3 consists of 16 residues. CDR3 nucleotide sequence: TGTGCCAGCAGCTTAGGGGCTAGCGGGGGTACCTACGAGCAGTACTTC. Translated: CASSLGASGGTYEQYF. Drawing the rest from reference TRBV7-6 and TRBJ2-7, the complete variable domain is GAGVSQSPRYKVTKRGQDVALRCDPISGHVSLYWYRQALGQGPEFLTYFNYEAQQDKSGLPNDRFSAERPEGSISTLTIQRTEQRDSAMYRCASSLGASGGTYEQYFGPGTRLTVT.

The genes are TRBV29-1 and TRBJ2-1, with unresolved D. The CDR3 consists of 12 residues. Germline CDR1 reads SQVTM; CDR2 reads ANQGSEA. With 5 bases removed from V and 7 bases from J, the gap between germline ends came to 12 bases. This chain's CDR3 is CSVSAGWNEQFF. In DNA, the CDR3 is TGCAGCGTTTCGGCAGGATGGAATGAGCAGTTCTTC.

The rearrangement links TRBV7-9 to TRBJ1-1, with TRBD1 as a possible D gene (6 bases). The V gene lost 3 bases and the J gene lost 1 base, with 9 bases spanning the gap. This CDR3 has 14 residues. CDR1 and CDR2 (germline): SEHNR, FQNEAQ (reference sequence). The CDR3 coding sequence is TGTGCCAGCAGCTTGTTGGGGGCGAACACTGAAGCTTTCTTT. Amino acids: CASSLLGANTEAFF.

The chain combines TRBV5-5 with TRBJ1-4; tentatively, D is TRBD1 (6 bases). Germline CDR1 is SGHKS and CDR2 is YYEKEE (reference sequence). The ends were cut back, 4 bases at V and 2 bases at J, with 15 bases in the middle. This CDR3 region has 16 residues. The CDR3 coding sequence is TGTGCCAGCAGCACAGTCTGGACAGCTACTAATGAAAAACTGTTTTTT. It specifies CASSTVWTATNEKLFF.

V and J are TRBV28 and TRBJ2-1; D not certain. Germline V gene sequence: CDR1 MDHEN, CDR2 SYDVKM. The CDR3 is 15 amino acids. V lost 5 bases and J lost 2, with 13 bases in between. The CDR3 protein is CASSARTQTYNEQFF. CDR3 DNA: TGTGCCAGCAGTGCCCGGACCCAAACCTACAATGAGCAGTTCTTC.

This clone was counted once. The CDR3, as DNA: TGTGCCAGCAGTCCTGGGACAGGGGTAGAGACCCAGTACTTC. It specifies CASSPGTGVETQYF. The chain uses TRBV6-5 and TRBJ2-5; TRBD1 aligns across 10 bases. Germline CDR1 MNHEY, CDR2 SVGAGI. J was trimmed by 4 bases and V by 5 bases; bases with no gene match: 4. The CDR3 consists of 14 residues.

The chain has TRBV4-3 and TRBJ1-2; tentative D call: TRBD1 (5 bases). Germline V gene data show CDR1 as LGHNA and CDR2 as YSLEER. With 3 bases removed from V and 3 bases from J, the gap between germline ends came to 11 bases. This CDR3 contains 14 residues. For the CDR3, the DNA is TGCGCCAGCAGCCAGCGAGCCAGGGACTATGGCTACACCTTC. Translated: CASSQRARDYGYTF.

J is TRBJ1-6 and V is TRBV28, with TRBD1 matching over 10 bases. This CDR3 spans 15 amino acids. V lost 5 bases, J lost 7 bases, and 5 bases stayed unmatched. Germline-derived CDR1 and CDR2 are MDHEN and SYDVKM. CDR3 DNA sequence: TGTGCCAGCAGTGGCCCGGACAGGGGGAATTCACCCCTCCACTTT. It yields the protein CASSGPDRGNSPLHF.

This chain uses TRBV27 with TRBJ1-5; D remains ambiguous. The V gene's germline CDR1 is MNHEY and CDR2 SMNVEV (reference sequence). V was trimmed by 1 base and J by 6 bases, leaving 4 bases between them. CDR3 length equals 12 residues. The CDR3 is CASSLLGQPQHF. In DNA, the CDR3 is TGTGCCAGCAGTTTATTGGGTCAGCCCCAGCATTTT.

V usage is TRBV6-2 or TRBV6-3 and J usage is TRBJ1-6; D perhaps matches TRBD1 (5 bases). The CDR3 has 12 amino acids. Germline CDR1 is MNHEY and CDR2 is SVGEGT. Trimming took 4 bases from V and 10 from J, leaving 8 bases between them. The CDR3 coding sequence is TGTGCCAGCAGTTTAGGGGTGTCACCCCTCCACTTT. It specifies CASSLGVSPLHF.

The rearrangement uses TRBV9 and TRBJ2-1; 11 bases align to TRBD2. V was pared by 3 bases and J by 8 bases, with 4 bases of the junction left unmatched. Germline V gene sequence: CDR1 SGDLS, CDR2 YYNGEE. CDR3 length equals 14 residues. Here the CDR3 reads CASSATSGIYEQFF. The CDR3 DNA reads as TGTGCCAGCAGCGCGACTAGCGGGATTTATGAGCAGTTCTTC. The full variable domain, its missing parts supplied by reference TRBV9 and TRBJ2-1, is DSGVTQTPKHLITATGQRVTLRCSPRSGDLSVYWYQQSLDQGLQFLIQYYNGEERAKGNILERFSAQQFPDLHSELNLSSLELGDSALYFCASSATSGIYEQFFGPGTRLTVL.

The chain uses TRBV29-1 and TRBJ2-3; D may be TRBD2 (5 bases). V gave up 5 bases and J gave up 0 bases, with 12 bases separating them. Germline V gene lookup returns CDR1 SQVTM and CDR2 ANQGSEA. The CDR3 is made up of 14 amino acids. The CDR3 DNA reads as TGCAGCGTTCTCAGCGGCTTTAGCACAGATACGCAGTATTTT. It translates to CSVLSGFSTDTQYF.

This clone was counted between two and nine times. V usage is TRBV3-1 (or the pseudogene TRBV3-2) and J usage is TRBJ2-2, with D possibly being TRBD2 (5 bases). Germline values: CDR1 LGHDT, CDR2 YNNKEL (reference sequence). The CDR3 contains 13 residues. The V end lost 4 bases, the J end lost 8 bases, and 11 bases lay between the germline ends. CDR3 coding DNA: TGTGCCAGCAGCCGCGGCGGAGGTGGGGAGCTGTTTTTT. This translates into CASSRGGGGELFF.

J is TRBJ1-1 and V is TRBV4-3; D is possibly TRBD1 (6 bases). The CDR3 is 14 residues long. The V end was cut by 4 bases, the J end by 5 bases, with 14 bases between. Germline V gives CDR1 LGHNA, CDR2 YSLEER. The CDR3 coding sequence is TGCGCCAGCAGCCCCGGATCGCAGGGGACTGAAGCTTTCTTT. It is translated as CASSPGSQGTEAFF.

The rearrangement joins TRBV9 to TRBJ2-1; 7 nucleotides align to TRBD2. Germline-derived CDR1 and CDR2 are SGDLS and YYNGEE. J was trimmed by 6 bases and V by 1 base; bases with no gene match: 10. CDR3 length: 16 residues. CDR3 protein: CASSVSSGLGFNEQFF. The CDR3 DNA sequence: TGTGCCAGCAGCGTAAGTTCAGGACTAGGATTCAATGAGCAGTTCTTC.

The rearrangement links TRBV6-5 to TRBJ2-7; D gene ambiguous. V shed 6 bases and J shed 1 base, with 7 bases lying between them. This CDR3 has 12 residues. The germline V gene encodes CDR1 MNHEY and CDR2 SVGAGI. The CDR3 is CASSAVSYEQYF. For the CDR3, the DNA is TGTGCCAGCAGCGCTGTATCCTACGAGCAGTACTTC.

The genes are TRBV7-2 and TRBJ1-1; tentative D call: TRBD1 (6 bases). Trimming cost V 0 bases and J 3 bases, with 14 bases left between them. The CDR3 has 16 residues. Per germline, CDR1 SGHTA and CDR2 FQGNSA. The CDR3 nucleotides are TGTGCCAGCAGCTTAGCACAGGGAGGATGGGACACTGAAGCTTTCTTT. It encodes CASSLAQGGWDTEAFF.

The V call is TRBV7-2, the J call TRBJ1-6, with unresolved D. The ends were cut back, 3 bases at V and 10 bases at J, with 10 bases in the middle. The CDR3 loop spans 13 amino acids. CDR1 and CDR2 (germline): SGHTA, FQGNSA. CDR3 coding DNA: TGTGCCAGCAGCTTTCTATCCCCCTCACCCCTCCACTTT. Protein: CASSFLSPSPLHF.

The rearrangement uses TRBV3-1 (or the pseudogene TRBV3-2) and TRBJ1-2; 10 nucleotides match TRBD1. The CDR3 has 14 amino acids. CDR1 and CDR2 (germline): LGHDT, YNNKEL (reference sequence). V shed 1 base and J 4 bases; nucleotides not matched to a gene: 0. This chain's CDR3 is CASSQGTGGYGYTF. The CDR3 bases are TGTGCCAGCAGCCAAGGGACAGGGGGCTATGGCTACACCTTC.